One sample yielded the 23 T cell receptor beta chains listed below, sequenced in a study of shared clonotypes between healthy human individuals. Profiling relied on immunoSEQ multiplex PCR, and the TCRdb table lists in-frame clones only, not all of them. The sample holds about 2.2 million clones; approximately 92% are singletons and the top ten take roughly 1.7%. Terminally differentiated effector memory CD45RA+ cells were excluded from the naive CD8 cells, which were CD45RO-negative and positively selected for CCR7. Sequencing was done on a sample of naive CD8+ T cells from PBMCs. The origin of the receptors is a man between 18 and 35 years old in good health. Some clones in this sample may be carry-over from other donors' samples.

The chain is built from TRBV7-9 and TRBJ2-7, with D maybe TRBD2 (5 bases). The CDR3 runs 13 residues. The germline gives CDR1 SEHNR, CDR2 FQNEAQ (reference sequence). Between the trimmed V and J ends, which lost 5 bases and 4 bases, there was a span of 12 bases. Here the CDR3 reads CASSTLRGYEQYF. The CDR3 DNA reads TGTGCCAGCAGCACCCTCCGGGGATACGAGCAGTACTTC.

This chain links TRBV28 with TRBJ2-5; 12 bases fit TRBD2. The V gene's germline CDR1 is MDHEN and CDR2 SYDVKM. The CDR3 has 16 residues. J gave up 3 bases and V 0 bases, and 2 bases lay outside the gene matches. The CDR3 region has the DNA TGTGCCAGCAGTTTATGGAGGACTAGCGGGAAAGAGACCCAGTACTTC. Residues: CASSLWRTSGKETQYF.

The V gene is TRBV13, the J gene TRBJ2-1; TRBD1 aligns across 8 bases. The CDR3 consists of 15 residues. Germline lookup yields CDR1 PRHDT and CDR2 FYEKMQ (reference sequence). The trim removed 3 bases at V and 5 bases at J, leaving 6 bases unmatched. The CDR3 bases are TGTGCCAGCAGCTTCCCAGGGGGCGCAAACAATGAGCAGTTCTTC. Protein: CASSFPGGANNEQFF.

The chain combines TRBV9 with TRBJ1-3, with 7 bases identical to TRBD1. From germline, CDR1 is SGDLS and CDR2 YYNGEE. V shed 4 bases, J shed 4 bases, and the junction held 11 bases outside the gene matches. The CDR3 is 16 amino acids. The chain's CDR3 is CASSTSTSDRGNTIYF. The CDR3 bases are TGTGCCAGCAGCACATCTACCTCGGACAGGGGAAACACCATATATTTT.

This chain joins TRBV5-1 and TRBJ2-3; 10 bases map to TRBD2. J was trimmed by 4 bases and V by 0 bases; bases with no gene match: 5. The germline V gene encodes CDR1 SGHRS and CDR2 YFSETQ. The CDR3 runs to 16 residues. The DNA for the CDR3 is TGCGCCAGCAGCTTGGCCGCTAGCGGGAGAGCAGATACGCAGTATTTT. This encodes CASSLAASGRADTQYF.

The CDR3 loop is CASHDRDNTDTQYF. The CDR3 nucleotides are TGTGCCAGCCACGACCGGGACAACACAGATACGCAGTATTTT. The chain uses TRBV7-2 and TRBJ2-3; D possibly corresponds to TRBD1 (6 bases). The CDR3 has 14 amino acids. CDR1 and CDR2 from the germline V gene are SGHTA and FQGNSA. V was shortened by 8 bases and J by 2 bases, with 14 bases between the two germline ends.

The rearrangement uses TRBV6-1 and TRBJ2-2; 11 bases line up with TRBD2. After removal of 10 bases from V and 0 bases from J, the junction contained 4 bases not matched to a gene. The germline V gene has CDR1 MNHNS and CDR2 SASEGT. CDR3 length: 15 amino acids. The CDR3, as DNA: TGTGCCACCCCGGGACTAGCGGCGAACACCGGGGAGCTGTTTTTT. This codes for CATPGLAANTGELFF.

This chain uses TRBV9 with TRBJ2-7; the D gene is possibly TRBD1 (5 bases). V lost 2 bases and J lost 5, with 11 bases in between. Per germline, CDR1 SGDLS and CDR2 YYNGEE. The CDR3 spans 13 residues. The CDR3 protein is CASSVRDGHEQYF. In DNA form, the CDR3 reads TGTGCCAGCAGCGTCAGGGATGGCCACGAGCAGTACTTC.

Worth noting for this clone: Other DNA sequences in this specimen translate into the identical CDR3. The rearrangement links TRBV7-9 to TRBJ2-1; no firm D call. The germline gives CDR1 SEHNR, CDR2 FQNEAQ (reference sequence). The CDR3 is 14 residues long. The V end lost 4 bases, the J end lost 0 bases, and 7 bases lay between the germline ends. As DNA, the CDR3 is TGTGCCAGCAGCTCGTTAAGCTCCTACAATGAGCAGTTCTTC. Its protein is CASSSLSSYNEQFF.

The CDR3 loop is CSVAGGLTYEQYF. In nucleotides, the CDR3 is TGCAGCGTTGCTGGCGGCCTTACCTACGAGCAGTACTTC. This sequence joins TRBV29-1 and TRBJ2-7; D unresolved. This CDR3 is built from 13 residues. V was clipped by 4 bases and J by 2 bases, with 12 bases between them. Germline CDR1 reads SQVTM; CDR2 reads ANQGSEA.

The chain joins TRBV19 to TRBJ2-1; D is unclear. V lost 7 bases, J lost 7 bases, and 14 bases lay in between. Germline V CDR1 and CDR2: LNHDA, SQIVND (reference sequence). This CDR3 contains 13 residues. The CDR3 reads CASIPPLRNEQFF. DNA for the CDR3: TGTGCCAGTATTCCGCCACTGCGAAATGAGCAGTTCTTC.

The J gene is TRBJ2-7, the V gene TRBV6-1; D might be TRBD2 (5 bases). With 10 bases removed from V and 0 bases from J, the gap between germline ends came to 13 bases. The CDR3 totals 13 residues. CDR1 is MNHNS and CDR2 is SASEGT in the germline V gene. CDR3 protein: CATRTGSSYEQYF. CDR3 nucleotide sequence: TGTGCCACCAGGACGGGGAGCTCCTACGAGCAGTACTTC.

The chain is built from TRBV27 and TRBJ2-5; the match to TRBD2 covers 10 bases. The CDR3 contains 15 residues. The junction had 11 bases not matched to a gene; V was cut back by 8 bases and J by 5 bases. The germline CDR1 and CDR2 sequences are MNHEY and SMNVEV (reference sequence). The CDR3 is CASGGAGGPDETQYF. The CDR3 bases are TGTGCCAGCGGGGGAGCGGGAGGGCCTGACGAGACCCAGTACTTC.

This clone was recorded once. V gene TRBV19 combines with J gene TRBJ2-1, with D tentatively TRBD2 (6 bases). V was cut by 4 bases and J by 6 bases, with 13 bases left in between. Germline V gene lookup returns CDR1 LNHDA and CDR2 SQIVND (reference sequence). CDR3 length: 14 amino acids. DNA for the CDR3: TGTGCCAGTAGTACTCGCGGGATATCCAATGAGCAGTTCTTC. Protein: CASSTRGISNEQFF.

The chain links TRBV6-1 to TRBJ1-2; TRBD1 is a possible D gene (5 bases). Deletions cut 2 bases from V and 2 bases from J, with 9 bases between. Germline V gene data show CDR1 as MNHNS and CDR2 as SASEGT. The CDR3 sequence is 14 residues long. For the CDR3, the DNA is TGTGCCAGCAGTGAAAGGGGACGGAACTATGGCTACACCTTC. It yields the protein CASSERGRNYGYTF.

The chain joins TRBV4-3 to TRBJ2-6, with TRBD1 matching over 7 bases. V shed 0 bases, J shed 1 base, and the junction held 6 bases outside the gene matches. Germline V CDR1 and CDR2: LGHNA, YSLEER. The CDR3 loop spans 18 amino acids. In nucleotides, the CDR3 is TGCGCCAGCAGCCAAGACGGGACAGAACATTCTGGGGCCAACGTCCTGACTTTC. Residues: CASSQDGTEHSGANVLTF.

The rearrangement links TRBV27 to TRBJ2-7; 12 nucleotides align to TRBD2. The CDR3 is 17 amino acids. J was trimmed by 4 bases and V by 4 bases; bases with no gene match: 11. Germline-derived CDR1 and CDR2 are MNHEY and SMNVEV (reference sequence). CDR3 protein: CASSSRTSGIAGYEQYF. CDR3 bases: TGTGCCAGCAGTTCACGGACTAGCGGGATAGCCGGGTACGAGCAGTACTTC.

J is TRBJ1-2 and V is TRBV5-1, with a tentative D call TRBD1 (5 bases). The V and J ends lost 1 base and 0 bases respectively, with 25 bases between them. The CDR3 loop spans 20 amino acids. Germline V gives CDR1 SGHRS, CDR2 YFSETQ. CDR3 bases: TGCGCCAGCAGCTTGCCCTACCCGACAGAAACTCTTCTAACTAACTATGGCTACACCTTC. Its protein product is CASSLPYPTETLLTNYGYTF.

CDR3 sequence reads: CASSLAPPQIGPVTGELFF. The CDR3 DNA follows: TGTGCCAGCAGCTTAGCTCCTCCTCAAATAGGGCCGGTCACCGGGGAGCTGTTTTTT. The chain links TRBV11-3 to TRBJ2-2; D unresolved. This CDR3 contains 19 residues. The germline CDR1 and CDR2 sequences are SGHNT and YENEEA. Trimming removed 1 base from V and 4 bases from J, with 22 bases in between. The whole variable domain, filled in from reference TRBV11-3 and TRBJ2-2, reads EAGVVQSPRYKIIEKKQPVAFWCNPISGHNTLYWYLQNLGQGPELLIRYENEEAVDDSQLPKDRFSAERLKGVDSTLKIQPAELGDSAVYLCASSLAPPQIGPVTGELFFGEGSRLTVL.

The rearrangement joins TRBV4-1 to TRBJ1-2, with TRBD1 matching over 7 bases. The V and J ends lost 3 bases and 8 bases, in that order; junction bases with no gene match: 12. CDR1 MGHRA and CDR2 YSYEKL come from the germline V gene. This CDR3 spans 15 amino acids. DNA of the CDR3: TGCGCCAGCAGCCATCGTAACAGGGGAATAGGGGGCTACACCTTC. Translating gives CASSHRNRGIGGYTF.

This chain uses TRBV2 with TRBJ1-2; no clear D gene. CDR1 is SNHLY and CDR2 is FYNNEI in the germline V gene. This CDR3 has 16 amino acids. The ends were cut back, 5 bases at V and 1 base at J, with 17 bases in the middle. CDR3 loop: CASSQKKQEINYGYTF. The CDR3 nucleotides are TGTGCCAGCAGTCAGAAGAAGCAGGAAATTAACTATGGCTACACCTTC.

This clone has more than one count but fewer than ten. Additional DNA sequences in this sample encode the identical CDR3. The genes are TRBV9 and TRBJ1-1, with a weak D call TRBD1 (5 bases). Germline-derived CDR1 and CDR2 are SGDLS and YYNGEE. V lost 3 bases and J lost 5, with 11 bases in between. This CDR3 comprises 13 residues. CDR3 amino acids: CASSGGGGTEAFF. The CDR3 region has the DNA TGTGCCAGCAGCGGAGGTGGGGGGACTGAAGCTTTCTTT.

The chain carries TRBV4-3 and TRBJ1-2; TRBD1 agrees at 8 bases. Germline loops: CDR1 LGHNA, CDR2 YSLEER. The CDR3 is 17 amino acids. V gave up 2 bases and J gave up 0 bases; unmatched junction bases: 8. The CDR3 loop is CASSQKVRDRSNYGYTF. DNA of the CDR3: TGCGCCAGCAGCCAAAAAGTCCGGGACAGGTCTAACTATGGCTACACCTTC.